What follows is one TCR beta chain and its context. Its cognate antigen is unknown. This record comes from a study of T cell responses to AZD1222 COVID-19 vaccine. Looked up from germline, CDR1 is SQVTM and CDR2 is ANQGSEA. V shed 6 bases and J 2 bases; nucleotides not matched to a gene: 11. The CDR3 totals 15 residues. Produced via immunoSEQ multiplex PCR; TCRdb's table is partial and in-frame only. The sample carries 130,000 to 150,000 clones, about 93% recorded once. Findings and limits, study-wide: Possibly, clonal diversity was underestimated; donors were largely white British and included more females.

Sequencing was performed on peripheral blood, taken on day 0 of MenACWY control vaccination. The chain has TRBV29-1 and TRBJ1-2, with 8 bases matching TRBD1. The clonotype comes from an adult in good health. The CDR3 is CSVSRPTGVNYGYTF. The CDR3 nucleotides are TGCAGCGTCTCCCGACCGACAGGGGTAAACTATGGCTACACCTTC.